The entry below describes one TCR beta chain. Its specificity is unknown. The protocol was immunoSEQ multiplex PCR, while the TCRdb copy is restricted to in-frame clones and leaves out a portion. The data contain roughly 400,000 clones, roughly 90% of them seen just once; the ten biggest clones take up less than 2%. This sample stems from a study of Ad26.COV2.S vaccination and SARS-CoV-2 variants. About the study: Ad26.COV2.S was injected intramuscularly once or twice, 56 days apart. Study-level findings and limits: Post-vaccination breadth of spike-specific CD8+ and CD4+ T cell responses was reportedly substantial.

The treatment is: some 20 received Ad26.COV2.S at low or high dose, single or two shots; 5 received placebo; per-sample allocation not given. The study sampled participants on day 63 after the first vaccine or placebo injection. An 18-55-year-old adult in Boston served as donor. V was pared by 7 bases and J by 4 bases, with 11 bases between. There are 12 residues in the CDR3. Germline values: CDR1 MNHEY, CDR2 SVGAGI. The chain carries TRBV6-5 and TRBJ2-7; unclear D gene. The receptor's source is a person aged 18 to 59 who received the Ad26.COV2.S COVID-19 vaccine or a placebo. The sample here was peripheral blood, taken in a trial of Ad26.COV2.S vaccine versus placebo. Here the CDR3 DNA reads TGTGCCAGCACCTCCTCCGATTACGAGCAGTACTTC. Protein: CASTSSDYEQYF.